These 25 T cell receptor beta chains were sequenced from one sample in a study of cytomegalovirus exposure and HLA in healthy donors. The PCR was carried out with 60 Vbeta primers and 13 Jbeta primers. The data were produced by immunoSEQ multiplex PCR, yet TCRdb's version contains in-frame clones alone and is incomplete. This sample has 120,000 to 150,000 clones, with around 80% found just once. The sequenced sample was PBMCs. These receptor sequences come from a man younger than 40 in good health and CMV-seronegative.

The V gene is TRBV19, the J gene TRBJ1-1; D is perhaps TRBD1 (6 bases). With 1 base removed from V and 1 base from J, the gap between germline ends came to 19 bases. The CDR3 loop spans 18 amino acids. The germline V gene has CDR1 LNHDA and CDR2 SQIVND (reference sequence). The CDR3 sequence is CASSIVPGRGQRNTEAFF. The CDR3 coding sequence is TGTGCCAGTAGTATAGTCCCTGGGCGGGGGCAGCGGAACACTGAAGCTTTCTTT.

The J gene is TRBJ2-7, the V gene TRBV29-1, with TRBD1 as a possible D gene (6 bases). The V and J ends lost 6 bases and 1 base respectively, with 13 bases between them. The germline CDR1 and CDR2 sequences are SQVTM and ANQGSEA. The CDR3 extends over 13 amino acids. The DNA for the CDR3 is TGCAGCGTCCTGACAGGCGAGTCCTACGAGCAGTACTTC. Protein product: CSVLTGESYEQYF.

This chain connects TRBV28 to TRBJ1-2, with D possibly being TRBD1 (5 bases). Trimming took off 7 bases at V and 7 bases at J, with 28 bases between the two ends. CDR1 is MDHEN, CDR2 SYDVKM, per germline. The CDR3 length is 17 residues. CDR3 residues: CASNPAGTYSTHPGYTF. CDR3 coding DNA: TGTGCCAGCAATCCCGCCGGGACTTACTCAACCCACCCTGGCTACACCTTC.

This clone was observed a handful of times. The chain is built from TRBV5-1 and TRBJ2-1, with D perhaps TRBD1 (6 bases). Between the trimmed V and J ends, which lost 4 bases and 10 bases, there was a span of 12 bases. CDR1 and CDR2 (germline): SGHRS, YFSETQ. The CDR3 is made up of 12 amino acids. The CDR3 nucleotides read TGCGCCAGCAGCCAGGACAGCGGAGAGCAGTTCTTC. It codes for CASSQDSGEQFF.

CDR3 loop: CASSQGARMWNEKLFF. CDR3 coding DNA: TGCGCCAGCAGCCAAGGAGCTCGAATGTGGAATGAAAAACTGTTTTTT. V and J are TRBV4-1 and TRBJ1-4; D not resolved. This CDR3 is 16 amino acids long. Germline V gene lookup returns CDR1 MGHRA and CDR2 YSYEKL. Between the trimmed V and J ends, which lost 1 base and 5 bases, there was a span of 14 bases.

The chain is built from TRBV6-5 and TRBJ2-7; 9 positions agree with TRBD1. The CDR3 sequence is 16 residues long. Losses at the gene ends were 0 bases for V and 6 bases for J; bases not matched to a gene: 9. Germline CDR1 reads MNHEY; CDR2 reads SVGAGI. The chain's CDR3 is CASSYSAGTGRFEQYF. The CDR3 bases are TGTGCCAGCAGTTACTCCGCGGGGACAGGGCGTTTCGAGCAGTACTTC.

The chain links TRBV25-1 to TRBJ1-5; D is unclear. Trimming took 7 bases from V and 3 from J, leaving 10 bases between them. Germline loops: CDR1 MGHDK, CDR2 SYGVNS. The CDR3 has 13 amino acids. CDR3 region: CASTGGINQPQHF. The CDR3 nucleotides are TGTGCCAGCACCGGAGGGATCAATCAGCCCCAGCATTTT.

In its sample, this clone was seen once. V usage is TRBV2 and J usage is TRBJ1-2, with D unresolved. The CDR3 is 14 amino acids. V was trimmed by 3 bases and J by 3 bases, leaving 11 bases between them. The germline V gene has CDR1 SNHLY and CDR2 FYNNEI. Written as DNA, the CDR3 is TGTGCCAGCAGTGAGGGCAGATCACACTATGGCTACACCTTC. Its protein product is CASSEGRSHYGYTF.

V gene TRBV9 combines with J gene TRBJ2-1; the match to TRBD2 covers 8 bases. J was trimmed by 8 bases and V by 4 bases; bases with no gene match: 17. The germline CDR1 and CDR2 sequences are SGDLS and YYNGEE. The CDR3 sequence is 17 residues long. The DNA for the CDR3 is TGTGCCAGCAGCCCCTCGATAATAAGCGGGAGCAGGTATGAGCAGTTCTTC. Its protein product is CASSPSIISGSRYEQFF.

The chain couples TRBV7-9 to TRBJ1-5; 12 nucleotides match TRBD1. Per the germline V gene, CDR1 is SEHNR and CDR2 is FQNEAQ (reference sequence). The length of the CDR3 is 15 residues. V lost 4 bases, J lost 7 bases, and 5 bases stayed unmatched. The DNA for the CDR3 is TGTGCCAGCAGCTCGGGGACAGGGGGCGGACAGCCCCAGCATTTT. Translated, it gives CASSSGTGGGQPQHF.

CDR3 region: CASSLNRPYEQYF. CDR3 nucleotide sequence: TGTGCCAGCAGTTTAAACAGGCCCTACGAGCAGTACTTC. This chain uses TRBV28 with TRBJ2-7; tentative D call: TRBD1 (5 bases). Germline CDR1 reads MDHEN; CDR2 reads SYDVKM. Trimming stripped 2 bases from V and 2 bases from J, with 7 bases between. This CDR3 is 13 amino acids long. Supplemented by reference TRBV28 and TRBJ2-7, the full variable domain reads DVKVTQSSRYLVKRTGEKVFLECVQDMDHENMFWYRQDPGLGLRLIYFSYDVKMKEKGDIPEGYSVSREKKERFSLILESASTNQTSMYLCASSLNRPYEQYFGPGTRLTVT.

V is TRBV29-1 and J is TRBJ2-1, with a weak D call TRBD2 (5 bases). The CDR3 consists of 10 residues. V dropped 7 bases and J dropped 5 bases, with 6 bases sitting between them. Germline V lookup: CDR1 SQVTM, CDR2 ANQGSEA. The CDR3 coding sequence is TGCAGCGCCGGGAACAATGAGCAGTTCTTC. Translated, it gives CSAGNNEQFF.

V gene TRBV28 combines with J gene TRBJ2-3; tentatively, D is TRBD2 (7 bases). V was shortened by 2 bases and J by 3 bases, with 12 bases between the two germline ends. From germline, CDR1 is MDHEN and CDR2 SYDVKM. CDR3 size: 15 residues. The CDR3 region has the DNA TGTGCCAGCAGTTTACGGGGGGCTGGGACAGATACGCAGTATTTT. Translated: CASSLRGAGTDTQYF.

The chain uses TRBV5-1 and TRBJ2-7; 10 nucleotides match TRBD1. Germline CDR1 SGHRS, CDR2 YFSETQ. V trimming: 4 bases; J trimming: 2 bases; junction bases outside the gene matches: 12. This CDR3 is built from 17 residues. In nucleotides, the CDR3 is TGCGCCAGCAGCGTCGACCGCCGGGACAGGGGCGCCTACGAGCAGTACTTC. Amino acids: CASSVDRRDRGAYEQYF.

The genes are TRBV7-9 and TRBJ1-2, with TRBD1 matching 9 bases. The J segment lost 5 bases and the V segment lost 5 bases, leaving 18 bases of the junction unmatched. The CDR3 has 18 amino acids. The germline V gene encodes CDR1 SEHNR and CDR2 FQNEAQ (reference sequence). The CDR3 protein is CASSRRNIDTGTGYGYTF. Written as DNA, the CDR3 is TGTGCCAGCAGCCGACGAAATATAGATACCGGGACAGGGTATGGCTACACCTTC.

A few counts support this clone. The chain links TRBV6-5 to TRBJ2-1; D perhaps matches TRBD1 (5 bases). The CDR3 contains 14 residues. CDR1 and CDR2 from the germline V gene are MNHEY and SVGAGI. The germline V and J ends were trimmed by 5 bases and 4 bases, with 12 bases remaining between them. CDR3 in amino acids: CASSERGPYNEQFF. The CDR3 DNA is TGTGCCAGCAGTGAAAGGGGCCCTTACAATGAGCAGTTCTTC.

The chain recombines TRBV7-2 with TRBJ2-5, with TRBD2 identical over 8 bases. Germline V lookup: CDR1 SGHTA, CDR2 FQGNSA. The CDR3 spans 16 residues. With 2 bases clipped from V and 5 bases from J, the junction kept 10 bases outside the gene matches. The CDR3 DNA sequence: TGTGCCAGCAGCTTAAATTCGGGGGGGTTTTCGGAGACCCAGTACTTC. Translation gives CASSLNSGGFSETQYF.

This chain connects TRBV27 to TRBJ1-4, with 10 bases fitting TRBD1. From germline, CDR1 is MNHEY and CDR2 SMNVEV (reference sequence). CDR3 size: 15 residues. The ends lost 6 bases at V and 6 bases at J; junction bases unmatched: 7. CDR3 residues: CASRTLGTGDEKLFF. The CDR3 DNA reads as TGTGCCAGCAGAACCTTGGGGACAGGGGATGAAAAACTGTTTTTT.

The chain joins TRBV30 to TRBJ2-7, with D maybe TRBD2 (6 bases). Germline assignment: CDR1 GTSNPN and CDR2 SVGIG (reference sequence). Trimming pared 2 bases from V and 0 bases from J, leaving 11 bases between. The CDR3 has 14 amino acids. CDR3 nucleotides: TGTGCCTGGAGTAGGGGACTCAGCTCCTACGAGCAGTACTTC. Translation gives CAWSRGLSSYEQYF.

The chain employs TRBV7-8 and TRBJ1-5, with unresolved D. With 3 bases removed from V and 6 bases from J, the gap between germline ends came to 12 bases. This CDR3 contains 14 residues. Germline CDR1 and CDR2: SGHVS and FQNEAQ. CDR3 in DNA: TGTGCCAGCAGCTTTTCGTTGGCGGGTCAGCCCCAGCATTTT. As protein: CASSFSLAGQPQHF.

The J gene is TRBJ1-1, the V gene TRBV7-9; D is ambiguous. The CDR3 contains 15 residues. V was clipped by 5 bases and J by 3 bases, with 16 bases between them. CDR1 is SEHNR, CDR2 FQNEAQ, per germline (reference sequence). CDR3 in amino acids: CASSPPRVEDTEAFF. The CDR3 region has the DNA TGTGCCAGCAGCCCCCCACGGGTAGAGGACACTGAAGCTTTCTTT.

The V and J genes are TRBV29-1 and TRBJ2-3; no firm D call. The germline CDR1 and CDR2 sequences are SQVTM and ANQGSEA. CDR3 length: 14 amino acids. Trimming pared 4 bases from V and 6 bases from J, leaving 17 bases between. The CDR3 DNA sequence: TGCAGCGTTGTTTTACCGAAGAGGTCCGATACGCAGTATTTT. Its translation is CSVVLPKRSDTQYF.

V gene TRBV5-1 combines with J gene TRBJ2-7, with 7 bases fitting TRBD1. The trim removed 4 bases at V and 5 bases at J, leaving 9 bases unmatched. This CDR3 comprises 14 residues. Per the germline V gene, CDR1 is SGHRS and CDR2 is YFSETQ. CDR3 sequence reads: CASSRSQGFHEQYF. CDR3 bases: TGCGCCAGCAGCCGCTCACAGGGGTTCCACGAGCAGTACTTC.

V usage is TRBV7-9 and J usage is TRBJ1-4; D might be TRBD1 (5 bases). The V gene's germline CDR1 is SEHNR and CDR2 FQNEAQ (reference sequence). V shed 8 bases and J shed 8 bases, with 18 bases lying between them. The CDR3 has 14 residues. In DNA, the CDR3 is TGTGCCAGCCGCATGGACAAGAACAACGAAAAACTGTTTTTT. It codes for CASRMDKNNEKLFF.

This clone was seen once. This chain's CDR3 is CASSGGLAEGYEQYF. As DNA, the CDR3 is TGTGCCAGCAGTGGAGGACTAGCGGAGGGCTACGAGCAGTACTTC. The genes are TRBV6-1 and TRBJ2-7, with 10 nucleotides matching TRBD2. CDR1 and CDR2 (germline): MNHNS, SASEGT. The length of the CDR3 is 15 residues. The junction had 6 bases not matched to a gene; V was cut back by 4 bases and J by 3 bases.